The 27 T cell receptor beta chains presented below share a single source sample, sequenced in a study of T cells after yellow fever vaccination. TCRdb processed the 5' RACE reads anew with MiXCR; each CDR3 protein has one entry. The sample comprises a few hundred thousand distinct CDR3 sequences, roughly 5.6% of which are singletons, and around 3.3% rests with the top ten. Sample: CD4+ T cells sorted from PBMCs, taken on the day of the yellow fever booster vaccination. The receptors originated from a man younger than 35 who received the YFV17D yellow fever vaccine.

The J gene is TRBJ2-5, the V gene TRBV5-1; D may be TRBD1 (5 bases). CDR1 and CDR2 (germline): SGHRS, YFSETQ. V lost 4 bases to trimming and J lost 5 bases, with 15 bases between them. This CDR3 contains 14 residues. CDR3 in DNA: TGCGCCAGCAGCGACCGGTCAGGGCCCGAGACCCAGTACTTC. Translated: CASSDRSGPETQYF.

J is TRBJ2-7 and V is TRBV3-1; D is ambiguous. Trimming shortened V by 0 bases and J by 8 bases, and 8 bases separated the two germline ends. Germline CDR1 LGHDT, CDR2 YNNKEL (reference sequence). CDR3 size: 12 residues. The CDR3 sequence: CASSQEGIKQYF. In DNA, the CDR3 is TGTGCCAGCAGCCAAGAGGGGATTAAGCAGTACTTC.

This clonotype was observed many times. V and J are TRBV19 and TRBJ2-2, with a weak D call TRBD2 (5 bases). Trimming took 8 bases from V and 6 from J, leaving 19 bases between them. Germline V lookup: CDR1 LNHDA, CDR2 SQIVND (reference sequence). CDR3 length: 15 amino acids. This CDR3 reads CASSHPTGFPGELFF. The CDR3 coding sequence is TGTGCCAGTTCACACCCAACGGGATTTCCCGGGGAGCTGTTTTTT.

This clonotype showed up just a few times. The J gene is TRBJ1-3, the V gene TRBV5-1; D is unresolved. CDR1 SGHRS and CDR2 YFSETQ come from the germline V gene. The CDR3 extends over 14 amino acids. Trimming took 2 bases from V and 0 from J, leaving 6 bases between them. The CDR3: CASSFGDSGNTIYF. CDR3 nucleotides: TGCGCCAGCAGCTTCGGAGACTCTGGAAACACCATATATTTT. Based on the CDR3 plus reference TRBV5-1 and TRBJ1-3, the full variable domain is KAGVTQTPRYLIKTRGQQVTLSCSPISGHRSVSWYQQTPGQGLQFLFEYFSETQRNKGNFPGRFSGRQFSNSRSEMNVSTLELGDSALYLCASSFGDSGNTIYFGEGSWLTVV.

The rearrangement links TRBV14 to TRBJ1-6, with D possibly TRBD1 on 6 matching bases. Trimming removed 3 bases from V and 9 bases from J, with 12 bases in between. Germline-derived CDR1 and CDR2 are SGHDN and FVKESK. This CDR3 region has 14 residues. Here the CDR3 reads CASSQLGGGSPLHF. The CDR3 nucleotides are TGTGCCAGCAGCCAGCTAGGGGGGGGTTCACCCCTCCACTTT.

Only a few counts were recorded for this clonotype. This sequence joins TRBV2 and TRBJ1-5; D is undetermined. Trimming removed 7 bases from V and 6 bases from J, with 13 bases in between. CDR1 is SNHLY, CDR2 FYNNEI, per germline. The length of the CDR3 is 13 residues. CDR3 nucleotides: TGTGCCAGCAATGGACGAGAGCCTCAGCCCCAGCATTTT. The encoded protein is CASNGREPQPQHF. The full variable domain, in which reference TRBV2 and TRBJ1-5 provide the parts outside the CDR3, is EPEVTQTPSHQVTQMGQEVILRCVPISNHLYFYWYRQILGQKVEFLVSFYNNEISEKSEIFDDQFSVERPDGSNFTLKIRSTKLEDSAMYFCASNGREPQPQHFGDGTRLSIL.

Only a few counts were recorded for this clonotype. The rearrangement links TRBV29-1 to TRBJ1-2; 9 bases agree with TRBD1. The CDR3 spans 12 residues. CDR1 is SQVTM, CDR2 ANQGSEA, per germline. The J segment lost 8 bases and the V segment lost 2 bases, leaving 3 bases of the junction unmatched. The CDR3: CSVESTGGGYTF. The CDR3 DNA sequence: TGCAGCGTTGAATCGACAGGGGGAGGCTACACCTTC.

This clonotype was picked up a small number of times. The rearrangement links TRBV25-1 to TRBJ1-2, with D possibly being TRBD1 (6 bases). Germline lookup yields CDR1 MGHDK and CDR2 SYGVNS. The CDR3 has 14 residues. V lost 3 bases to trimming and J lost 4 bases, with 12 bases between them. CDR3 sequence reads: CASSDPHRAYGYTF. The DNA of the CDR3 is TGTGCCAGCAGTGATCCCCACAGGGCCTATGGCTACACCTTC.

There are a few counts of this clonotype. V and J are TRBV9 and TRBJ2-2, with 7 bases fitting TRBD2. The CDR3 has 18 amino acids. Germline V gene lookup returns CDR1 SGDLS and CDR2 YYNGEE. V shed 2 bases and J 3 bases; nucleotides not matched to a gene: 13. The CDR3 is CASSVGSRSGDYTGELFF. DNA for the CDR3: TGTGCCAGCAGCGTCGGTTCGAGGAGCGGGGATTACACCGGGGAGCTGTTTTTT.

This clonotype was picked up a small number of times. The chain combines TRBV7-3 with TRBJ2-3; D is perhaps TRBD1 (6 bases). V lost 2 bases and J lost 0, with 15 bases in between. CDR1 and CDR2 from the germline V gene are SGHTA and FQGTGA. The CDR3 consists of 17 residues. The CDR3 loop is CASSLVGQSFSTDTQYF. The CDR3 nucleotides read TGTGCCAGCAGCTTAGTGGGACAATCGTTTAGCACAGATACGCAGTATTTT.

The rearrangement links TRBV7-8 to TRBJ1-1; unclear D gene. Germline V gene lookup returns CDR1 SGHVS and CDR2 FQNEAQ. The CDR3 covers 14 residues. V lost 0 bases, J lost 3 bases, and 8 bases lay in between. The CDR3 DNA is TGTGCCAGCAGCTTAGCGCGGAGGGACACTGAAGCTTTCTTT. The encoded protein is CASSLARRDTEAFF.

This clonotype showed up just a few times. This chain uses TRBV19 with TRBJ2-2; D is unclear. This CDR3 has 15 amino acids. Germline V gives CDR1 LNHDA, CDR2 SQIVND (reference sequence). V was cut by 5 bases and J by 3 bases, with 13 bases left in between. The CDR3 region is CASSLLTSHTGELFF. The CDR3 nucleotides read TGTGCCAGTAGTCTCCTGACATCCCACACCGGGGAGCTGTTTTTT. Full variable domain (outside the CDR3, taken from reference TRBV19 and TRBJ2-2): DGGITQSPKYLFRKEGQNVTLSCEQNLNHDAMYWYRQDPGQGLRLIYYSQIVNDFQKGDIAEGYSVSREKKESFPLTVTSAQKNPTAFYLCASSLLTSHTGELFFGEGSRLTVL.

This clonotype has more than one count but fewer than ten. The V and J genes are TRBV12-3 or TRBV12-4 and TRBJ2-3, with no clear D. The CDR3 extends over 12 amino acids. The V and J ends lost 5 bases and 4 bases respectively, with 7 bases between them. Written as DNA, the CDR3 is TGTGCCAGCAGTGTCCGACCAGATACGCAGTATTTT. Protein product: CASSVRPDTQYF.

This chain connects TRBV20-1 to TRBJ1-4; 9 bases align to TRBD1. The germline V gene encodes CDR1 DFQATT and CDR2 SNEGSKA (reference sequence). There are 13 residues in the CDR3. The trim removed 5 bases at V and 7 bases at J, leaving 5 bases unmatched. The CDR3 DNA is TGCAGTGCTCCGGACAGGGGTGGTGAAAAACTGTTTTTT. Its protein is CSAPDRGGEKLFF.

This clonotype has a handful of counts. The chain recombines TRBV4-2 with TRBJ2-5; perhaps TRBD2 as D (6 bases). Germline V gene sequence: CDR1 LGHNA, CDR2 YNFKEQ. V gave up 1 base and J gave up 5 bases, with 23 bases separating them. The CDR3 covers 18 residues. Here the CDR3 DNA reads TGTGCCAGCAGCCAAGGGAGCAGGAGCGCGGGGTCTGGGGAGACCCAGTACTTC. Amino acid sequence: CASSQGSRSAGSGETQYF.

This clonotype was recorded many times. J is TRBJ1-6 and V is TRBV4-3, with 7 positions matching TRBD1. Looked up from germline, CDR1 is LGHNA and CDR2 is YSLEER. Germline trimming cut 2 bases from V and 8 bases from J; bases unmatched to any gene: 3. CDR3 length equals 14 residues. The DNA for the CDR3 is TGCGCCAGCAGCCAATTTACAGGGGATTCACCCCTCCACTTT. This codes for CASSQFTGDSPLHF.

J is TRBJ2-1 and V is TRBV4-1; 10 positions agree with TRBD1. Trimming took 4 bases from V and 4 from J; bases not matched to a gene: 4. The CDR3 runs 15 residues. Germline CDR1 MGHRA, CDR2 YSYEKL. For the CDR3, the DNA is TGCGCCAGCAGCCCCGGACAGGGGGGATACAATGAGCAGTTCTTC. Translated: CASSPGQGGYNEQFF.

The chain employs TRBV4-2 and TRBJ2-2; D gene uncertain. The CDR3 is made up of 13 amino acids. CDR1 is LGHNA and CDR2 is YNFKEQ in the germline V gene. V shed 1 base and J shed 8 bases, with 8 bases lying between them. The CDR3 sequence is CASSQGWVGELFF. CDR3 nucleotide sequence: TGTGCCAGCAGCCAAGGGTGGGTTGGGGAGCTGTTTTTT.

This clonotype was counted ten times or more. The chain carries TRBV5-1 and TRBJ2-3; possibly TRBD1 for D (6 bases). The CDR3 has 14 residues. Between the trimmed V and J ends, which lost 0 bases and 4 bases, there was a span of 9 bases. Germline V gives CDR1 SGHRS, CDR2 YFSETQ. CDR3 coding DNA: TGCGCCAGCAGCTTGGATGGGGGCTCAGATACGCAGTATTTT. Its protein product is CASSLDGGSDTQYF.

This clonotype was seen at least ten times. The chain recombines TRBV19 with TRBJ1-2; D not resolved. Germline V gene sequence: CDR1 LNHDA, CDR2 SQIVND (reference sequence). Trimming pared 5 bases from V and 6 bases from J, leaving 16 bases between. This CDR3 is 14 amino acids long. CDR3 DNA: TGTGCCAGTAGTCCCGCCCCGGACGATAATGGCTACACCTTC. This codes for CASSPAPDDNGYTF.

This clonotype was seen many times. The rearrangement uses TRBV7-2 and TRBJ2-1; 7 bases are a match to TRBD1. The J segment lost 5 bases and the V segment lost 4 bases, leaving 8 bases of the junction unmatched. Per germline, CDR1 SGHTA and CDR2 FQGNSA. The CDR3 is made up of 15 amino acids. CDR3 in amino acids: CASSSRGRFDNEQFF. The CDR3 DNA reads TGTGCCAGCAGCTCGAGGGGGCGATTTGACAATGAGCAGTTCTTC.

This clonotype was seen a few times. The CDR3 loop reads CASSPSHGRGHGYTF. DNA for the CDR3: TGTGCCAGCAGCCCAAGCCATGGCAGGGGTCATGGCTACACCTTC. The chain couples TRBV12-3 or TRBV12-4 to TRBJ1-2; a possible D gene is TRBD1 (6 bases). Trimming left V 6 bases short and J 6 bases short, with 20 bases between. This CDR3 comprises 15 residues.

In this sample, this clonotype turned up many times. V gene TRBV7-9 combines with J gene TRBJ2-3; D may be TRBD1 (5 bases). Germline-derived CDR1 and CDR2 are SEHNR and FQNEAQ (reference sequence). V lost 5 bases and J 6 bases, leaving 21 bases between the germline ends. The CDR3 runs to 16 residues. The CDR3 loop is CASSASLGLGSDTQYF. In DNA, the CDR3 is TGTGCCAGCAGCGCCTCTTTGGGGCTTGGCTCGGATACGCAGTATTTT.

The rearrangement joins TRBV7-2 to TRBJ1-1; the match to TRBD1 covers 10 bases. In germline, CDR1 is SGHTA, CDR2 FQGNSA. The ends lost 5 bases at V and 2 bases at J; junction bases unmatched: 5. This CDR3 is 15 amino acids long. The CDR3 sequence: CASSLRTGGNTEAFF. The CDR3, as DNA: TGTGCCAGCAGCCTACGGACAGGGGGTAACACTGAAGCTTTCTTT.

Many counts were recorded for this clonotype. V usage is TRBV6-2 or TRBV6-3 and J usage is TRBJ2-7; D possibly corresponds to TRBD1 (5 bases). The germline CDR1 and CDR2 sequences are MNHEY and SVGEGT. The CDR3 is made up of 16 amino acids. Trimming pared 6 bases from V and 2 bases from J, leaving 20 bases between. The DNA for the CDR3 is TGTGCCAGCAGCCTACATACCGACAGCTGGACCTACGAGCAGTACTTC. It translates to CASSLHTDSWTYEQYF.

V gene TRBV20-1 combines with J gene TRBJ2-1; D ambiguous. Trimming removed 5 bases at V and 2 bases at J, with 13 bases between. Germline loops: CDR1 DFQATT, CDR2 SNEGSKA (reference sequence). The CDR3 covers 14 residues. CDR3 DNA: TGCAGTGCTGAAATCTCCCGAACCTACAATGAGCAGTTCTTC. Protein sequence: CSAEISRTYNEQFF.

This clonotype was found many times. The V gene is TRBV7-3, the J gene TRBJ2-1; tentatively, D is TRBD1 (6 bases). The germline V gene encodes CDR1 SGHTA and CDR2 FQGTGA. The length of the CDR3 is 17 residues. The V gene lost 0 bases and the J gene lost 1 base, with 13 bases spanning the gap. Here the CDR3 DNA reads TGTGCCAGCAGCTTAACGGGTACAGGGCCTTCCTACAATGAGCAGTTCTTC. It is translated as CASSLTGTGPSYNEQFF.